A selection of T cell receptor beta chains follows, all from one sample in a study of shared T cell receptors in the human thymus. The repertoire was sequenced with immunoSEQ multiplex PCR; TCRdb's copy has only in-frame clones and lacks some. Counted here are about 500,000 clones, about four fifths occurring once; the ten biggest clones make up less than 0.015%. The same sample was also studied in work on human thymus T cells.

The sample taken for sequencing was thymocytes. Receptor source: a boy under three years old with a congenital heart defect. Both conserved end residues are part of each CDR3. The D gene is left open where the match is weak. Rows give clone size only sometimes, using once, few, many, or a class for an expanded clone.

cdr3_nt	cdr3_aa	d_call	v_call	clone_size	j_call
TGTGCCAGCCGAAAACTTCAGGGGCTTGGGGCCAACGTCCTGACTTTC	CASRKLQGLGANVLTF	NA	TRBV27	NA	TRBJ2-6
TGTGCCAGCAGCTTGACGGCGGGCTACGAGCAGTACTTC	CASSLTAGYEQYF	NA	TRBV11-1	NA	TRBJ2-7
TGTGCCAGTAGCCCGGGACTAGCTTACTACAATGAGCAGTTCTTC	CASSPGLAYYNEQFF	TRBD2	TRBV19	once	TRBJ2-1
TGTGCTAGTGGTTTGGTCCCAGGACAGCACTATGGCTACACCTTC	CASGLVPGQHYGYTF	NA	TRBV12-5	NA	TRBJ1-2
TGTGCCAGCAGCTCCCCAAAGGGGGGGAATTGGAACGAGCAGTACTTC	CASSSPKGGNWNEQYF	NA	TRBV5-6	NA	TRBJ2-7
TGCAGCGTCCGACCAGGGGTCGGGAACACTGAAGCTTTCTTT	CSVRPGVGNTEAFF	NA	TRBV29-1	NA	TRBJ1-1
TGCAGCGTCCTACCACCACTAGCGGGAGGGCCCGGGGAGCTGTTTTTT	CSVLPPLAGGPGELFF	TRBD2	TRBV29-1	NA	TRBJ2-2
TGTGCCAGCAGGGCCGATCTAGCGGGAGGACCCGACTCCTACAATGAGCAGTTCTTC	CASRADLAGGPDSYNEQFF	TRBD2	TRBV2	once	TRBJ2-1
TGTGCCAGCAGCTTGAAAGGGGGAGAGGGGTACACAGATACGCAGTATTTT	CASSLKGGEGYTDTQYF	NA	TRBV5-4	NA	TRBJ2-3
TGTGCCATCAGTGAGACAGGGGGGCGATATGACTATGGCTACACCTTC	CAISETGGRYDYGYTF	TRBD1	TRBV10-3	NA	TRBJ1-2
TGTGCCAGCAGTGAGCGGAAACTAGCTGGCAATGAGCAGTTCTTC	CASSERKLAGNEQFF	NA	TRBV6-1	NA	TRBJ2-1
TGTGCCAGCAGTGCCGCGGGGAAGGCGAGCACAGATACGCAGTATTTT	CASSAAGKASTDTQYF	NA	TRBV6-4	few	TRBJ2-3
TGTGCCTGGAAAACCACTAGCGGGGGGTGCGAGCAGTACTTC	CAWKTTSGGCEQYF	TRBD2	TRBV30	few	TRBJ2-7
TGTGCCAGCAGCGCAAAAAGTAGCGGCTACGAGCAGTACTTC	CASSAKSSGYEQYF	NA	TRBV28	NA	TRBJ2-7
TGTGCCAGCAGCTTGGTTGCGTGGAGGATAGAAAACTATGGCTACACCTTC	CASSLVAWRIENYGYTF	NA	TRBV5-8	NA	TRBJ1-2
TGCGCCAGCAGCTTGGCGGGGGGCGGAGGGGAGACCCAGTACTTC	CASSLAGGGGETQYF	NA	TRBV5-1	NA	TRBJ2-5
TGTGCCAGCAGTGCCGGGACTTCTCCCTCTGGGGCCAACGTCCTGACTTTC	CASSAGTSPSGANVLTF	NA	TRBV6-1	NA	TRBJ2-6
TGCGCCAGCAGCTTACTAGCGGGAGATTATAATGAGCAGTTCTTC	CASSLLAGDYNEQFF	TRBD2	TRBV5-1	NA	TRBJ2-1
TGTGCCTGGAGTGTAAGGCCCTCGGGGACTAACGAGCAGTACTTC	CAWSVRPSGTNEQYF	TRBD2	TRBV30	NA	TRBJ2-7
TGTGCCAGCAGCCCAGGACAGGGCGAGACCCAGTACTTC	CASSPGQGETQYF	TRBD1	TRBV11-2	NA	TRBJ2-5
TGCAGCGTTGTGTCCACTAGCGGACTCACTCTTAACTCCTACAATGAGCAGTTCTTC	CSVVSTSGLTLNSYNEQFF	TRBD2	TRBV29-1	NA	TRBJ2-1
TGTGCCAGCAGCTTGTGGCTCGGGAGGGCGAACAATGAGCAGTTCTTC	CASSLWLGRANNEQFF	TRBD2	TRBV5-6	NA	TRBJ2-1
TGCGCCAGCAGCCAAGATCTAGCGGGAAAAGGCAACAATGAGCAGTTCTTC	CASSQDLAGKGNNEQFF	TRBD2	TRBV4-1	once	TRBJ2-1
TGTGCCAGCAGCTTAGCGGGCCCCGGGACAGAAGAGACCCAGTACTTC	CASSLAGPGTEETQYF	TRBD1	TRBV11-2	NA	TRBJ2-5